The TCR beta chain under discussion was sequenced for a study of neurological immune-mediated disorders. Regarding the study as a whole: It was HTLV-1-associated myelopathy that showed the most TCR clonal expansion, while multiple sclerosis showed the least, falling below healthy controls. CDR3 amino acid sequences found in expanded clones were never shared across subjects, suggesting private repertoires in all groups.

This CDR3 comprises 14 residues. Trimming removed 7 bases from V and 0 bases from J, with 12 bases in between. This clonotype was counted many times. The antigen is not known. cDNA was made by 5'RACE with 10-nucleotide random UMIs. TCRdb ran MiXCR on the 5' RACE reads and lists one entry per CDR3 protein. In the table there are approximately 20,000 distinct CDR3 sequences, under 35% of which are singletons. This TCR was recovered from a man in his fifties with HTLV-1-associated myelopathy (HAM/TSP). The chain employs TRBV12-3 or TRBV12-4 and TRBJ1-2; possible D gene TRBD1, 5 bases. Specimen: PBMCs. As DNA, the CDR3 is TGTGCCAGCAACCTAAGGGGAGCTAACTATGGCTACACCTTC. Translation: CASNLRGANYGYTF.